The 23 T cell receptor beta chains given below trace back to one sample, sequenced in a study of T cell changes during pregnancy in multiple sclerosis. Clones were sequenced by immunoSEQ multiplex PCR, and TCRdb holds only the in-frame ones, with some missing. The repertoire holds fewer than 100,000 clones, about 88% seen once, with under 2.5% in the top ten. The sequenced sample was peripheral blood, obtained before pregnancy. These receptors came from a female donor with multiple sclerosis, enrolled in a pregnancy study.

The V gene is TRBV28, the J gene TRBJ2-7; tentatively, D is TRBD2 (6 bases). V was pared by 4 bases and J by 6 bases, with 10 bases between. Germline V gives CDR1 MDHEN, CDR2 SYDVKM. The CDR3 has 12 amino acids. The CDR3 sequence is CASSSLGGEQYF. CDR3 DNA sequence: TGTGCCAGCAGTTCCCTCGGGGGCGAGCAGTACTTC.

This chain links TRBV28 with TRBJ1-3; 8 bases are a match to TRBD1. Germline CDR1 reads MDHEN; CDR2 reads SYDVKM. With 6 bases clipped from V and 0 bases from J, the junction kept 4 bases outside the gene matches. The CDR3 runs to 15 residues. For the CDR3, the DNA is TGTGCCAGCAGGGGAGACAGGGGCTCTGGAAACACCATATATTTT. Protein: CASRGDRGSGNTIYF.

This chain joins TRBV4-3 and TRBJ2-7, with TRBD2 as a possible D gene (5 bases). The CDR3 is made up of 14 amino acids. V lost 3 bases and J 2 bases, leaving 11 bases between the germline ends. CDR1 is LGHNA, CDR2 YSLEER, per germline. CDR3 region: CASSHRMRAYEQYF. In nucleotides, the CDR3 is TGCGCCAGCAGCCATCGTATGCGGGCCTACGAGCAGTACTTC.

The rearrangement uses TRBV27 and TRBJ2-1, with D unclear. Trimming took off 7 bases at V and 3 bases at J, with 13 bases between the two ends. Germline assignment: CDR1 MNHEY and CDR2 SMNVEV (reference sequence). This CDR3 has 14 amino acids. The CDR3 nucleotides are TGTGCCAGCAAGACACCCTATAGCTACAATGAGCAGTTCTTC. It codes for CASKTPYSYNEQFF.

The chain carries TRBV18 and TRBJ1-1; no clear D gene. Trimming pared 3 bases from V and 4 bases from J, leaving 18 bases between. This CDR3 has 16 amino acids. Looked up from germline, CDR1 is KGHSH and CDR2 is LQKENI. The CDR3 DNA is TGTGCCAGCTCACCGTACTTAGAGGGCAGCGGCACTGAAGCTTTCTTT. Encoded protein: CASSPYLEGSGTEAFF.

The V and J genes are TRBV6-1 and TRBJ1-2; 8 bases match TRBD1. The V gene's germline CDR1 is MNHNS and CDR2 SASEGT. This CDR3 has 15 residues. With 5 bases clipped from V and 3 bases from J, the junction kept 8 bases outside the gene matches. The CDR3 loop is CASSRKSTGDYGYTF. The CDR3 bases are TGTGCCAGCAGTCGGAAATCGACAGGGGACTATGGCTACACCTTC.

The gene calls are TRBV6-1 and TRBJ1-5, with D unresolved. The CDR3 length is 11 residues. CDR1 is MNHNS, CDR2 SASEGT, per germline. CDR3 in amino acids: CARGHNQPQHF. In nucleotides, the CDR3 is TGTGCAAGAGGCCACAATCAGCCCCAGCATTTT.

This clone appeared once. V gene TRBV30 combines with J gene TRBJ1-2; 9 positions agree with TRBD1. The length of the CDR3 is 14 residues. J was trimmed by 5 bases and V by 0 bases; bases with no gene match: 4. The V gene's germline CDR1 is GTSNPN and CDR2 SVGIG (reference sequence). CDR3 nucleotides: TGTGCCTGGAGTGTATGGGGGACAGGGTATGGCTACACCTTC. This translates into CAWSVWGTGYGYTF.

This clone was detected once. V gene TRBV20-1 combines with J gene TRBJ2-1; TRBD2 might be the D (6 bases). CDR3 size: 11 residues. Germline assignment: CDR1 DFQATT and CDR2 SNEGSKA (reference sequence). Between the trimmed V and J ends, which lost 6 bases and 7 bases, there was a span of 10 bases. This chain's CDR3 is CSAQTRNEQFF. As DNA, the CDR3 is TGCAGTGCGCAGACTAGAAATGAGCAGTTCTTC.

The rearrangement joins TRBV25-1 to TRBJ2-5, with 9 bases lining up with TRBD2. The germline CDR1 and CDR2 sequences are MGHDK and SYGVNS. The ends lost 7 bases at V and 5 bases at J; junction bases unmatched: 8. This CDR3 has 14 residues. CDR3 nucleotides: TGTGCCAGCACCCTGGCGGGGGGGAGGGAGACCCAGTACTTC. It yields the protein CASTLAGGRETQYF.

V gene TRBV7-6 combines with J gene TRBJ2-3; 11 nucleotides align to TRBD2. V trimming: 5 bases; J trimming: 2 bases; junction bases outside the gene matches: 6. This CDR3 is 16 amino acids long. Germline CDR1 reads SGHVS; CDR2 reads FNYEAQ. The CDR3 region has the DNA TGTGCCAGCAGCCCTAGCGGGGGGCCTTACACAGATACGCAGTATTTT. This translates into CASSPSGGPYTDTQYF.

About this clone: Within the sample, other DNA sequences also encode this same CDR3. The chain uses TRBV5-1 and TRBJ1-4, with D possibly TRBD1 on 5 matching bases. In germline, CDR1 is SGHRS, CDR2 YFSETQ. This CDR3 comprises 14 residues. With 3 bases removed from V and 5 bases from J, the gap between germline ends came to 11 bases. In nucleotides, the CDR3 is TGCGCCAGCAGCTCCGGGCAGGGCAATGAAAAACTGTTTTTT. Amino acids: CASSSGQGNEKLFF.

This clone was observed a single time. The chain combines TRBV13 with TRBJ2-3; 8 positions match TRBD2. Losses at the gene ends were 2 bases for V and 5 bases for J; bases not matched to a gene: 3. Germline CDR1 reads PRHDT; CDR2 reads FYEKMQ (reference sequence). The length of the CDR3 is 14 residues. For the CDR3, the DNA is TGTGCCAGCAGCTTACGTCTAGCGGGAGATACGCAGTATTTT. Protein sequence: CASSLRLAGDTQYF.

The V call is TRBV10-1, the J call TRBJ1-2, with 10 bases aligning to TRBD1. The V segment lost 2 bases and the J segment 8 bases; nucleotides outside the gene matches: 5. The length of the CDR3 is 14 residues. Germline CDR1 reads WNHNN; CDR2 reads SYGVQD (reference sequence). CDR3 DNA: TGCGCCAGCAGTGAGCGGGACAGGGGAGGAGGCTACACCTTC. Its protein product is CASSERDRGGGYTF.

The chain joins TRBV7-9 to TRBJ2-3; TRBD2 agrees at 10 bases. The CDR3 is made up of 15 amino acids. Germline V gene data show CDR1 as SEHNR and CDR2 as FQNEAQ (reference sequence). The V and J ends lost 5 bases and 3 bases, in that order; junction bases with no gene match: 5. CDR3 protein: CASSELAGATDTQYF. In nucleotides, the CDR3 is TGTGCCAGCAGCGAGCTAGCGGGGGCGACAGATACGCAGTATTTT.

The chain has TRBV2 and TRBJ2-1; the D is unclear. This CDR3 region has 16 residues. Trimming stripped 2 bases from V and 2 bases from J, with 13 bases between. Germline V CDR1 and CDR2: SNHLY, FYNNEI. CDR3 nucleotides: TGTGCCAGCAGTGAAATCTTCGAGCTACCCTACAATGAGCAGTTCTTC. Encoded protein: CASSEIFELPYNEQFF.

The chain is built from TRBV4-1 and TRBJ2-1; 13 bases fit TRBD2. The V gene's germline CDR1 is MGHRA and CDR2 YSYEKL. V lost 1 base to trimming and J lost 7 bases; unmatched junction nucleotides: 7. The CDR3 loop spans 17 amino acids. The CDR3 DNA follows: TGCGCCAGCAGCCAAGCCGAGCGGACTAGCGGGGGAAATGAGCAGTTCTTC. It yields the protein CASSQAERTSGGNEQFF.

The rearrangement links TRBV10-2 to TRBJ1-1, with D possibly being TRBD1 (6 bases). The CDR3 sequence is 14 residues long. Germline CDR1 and CDR2: WSHSY and SAAADI. Trimming pared 4 bases from V and 4 bases from J, leaving 13 bases between. The CDR3 is CASSVDRSSTEAFF. The CDR3 DNA sequence: TGCGCCAGCAGTGTCGACAGGTCGAGCACTGAAGCTTTCTTT.

The chain carries TRBV7-9 and TRBJ1-2, with TRBD1 matching 8 bases. The V gene end was trimmed by 3 bases and the J gene end by 1 base; junction bases not matched to a gene: 7. The germline V gene has CDR1 SEHNR and CDR2 FQNEAQ (reference sequence). This CDR3 is 16 amino acids long. As DNA, the CDR3 is TGTGCCAGCAGCTTCCGGACAGGGTCACTTAACTATGGCTACACCTTC. Its protein product is CASSFRTGSLNYGYTF.

Within the sample, this clone is medium-sized. V usage is TRBV7-3 and J usage is TRBJ2-3; D possibly corresponds to TRBD2 (6 bases). The CDR3 contains 14 residues. Germline V CDR1 and CDR2: SGHTA, FQGTGA. Trimming took off 4 bases at V and 2 bases at J, with 10 bases between the two ends. The CDR3 here is CASSSGLFTDTQYF. The DNA for the CDR3 is TGTGCCAGCAGCTCCGGACTATTCACAGATACGCAGTATTTT. The full variable domain, its missing parts supplied by reference TRBV7-3 and TRBJ2-3, is GAGVSQTPSNKVTEKGKYVELRCDPISGHTALYWYRQSLGQGPEFLIYFQGTGAADDSGLPNDRFFAVRPEGSVSTLKIQRTERGDSAVYLCASSSGLFTDTQYFGPGTRLTVL.

This clone was recorded only once. J is TRBJ1-6 and V is TRBV5-1; D is undetermined. With 0 bases removed from V and 8 bases from J, the gap between germline ends came to 12 bases. The CDR3 is 15 residues long. The V gene's germline CDR1 is SGHRS and CDR2 YFSETQ. This CDR3 reads CASSLEQPSYSPLHF. Here the CDR3 DNA reads TGCGCCAGCAGCTTGGAACAGCCCTCCTATTCACCCCTCCACTTT. Full variable domain (outside the CDR3, taken from reference TRBV5-1 and TRBJ1-6): KAGVTQTPRYLIKTRGQQVTLSCSPISGHRSVSWYQQTPGQGLQFLFEYFSETQRNKGNFPGRFSGRQFSNSRSEMNVSTLELGDSALYLCASSLEQPSYSPLHFGNGTRLTVT.

The rearrangement joins TRBV5-1 to TRBJ1-1, with D unclear. The V gene's germline CDR1 is SGHRS and CDR2 YFSETQ. V lost 3 bases and J lost 2, with 14 bases in between. This CDR3 comprises 15 residues. The DNA for the CDR3 is TGCGCCAGCAGCTACTCAAGAATACCTAACACTGAAGCTTTCTTT. Its protein product is CASSYSRIPNTEAFF.

The chain links TRBV7-6 to TRBJ2-5; D call uncertain. This CDR3 region has 12 residues. Trimming took off 2 bases at V and 5 bases at J, with 6 bases between the two ends. Per germline, CDR1 SGHVS and CDR2 FNYEAQ. CDR3 in amino acids: CASSLYLETQYF. As DNA, the CDR3 is TGTGCCAGCAGCTTATATCTGGAGACCCAGTACTTC.